A single sample is the source of the 17 T cell receptor beta chains below, sequenced in a study of T cells in Graves' hyperthyroidism and ophthalmopathy (dated by TCRdb to the late 2010s). Library creation used multiplex PCR. TCRdb records Illumina HiSeq 2000 as the sequencer. The TCR beta CDR3 regions were amplified from RNA transcripts. The TCR CDR3 was subjected to a first round of RT-PCR using the HTBI primer set and the Qiagen OneStep RT-PCR kit. Starting from the raw public reads, TCRdb applied fastp trimming at Q25, assembled clones with MiXCR and retained in-frame beta chains. Each record represents a unique CDR3 protein, reported with the most common genes and DNA among its rows. A total of approximately 400,000 distinct CDR3 sequences appear in this sample, about a sixth of them only once. The top ten hold roughly 15% of the sample. Sequencing was carried out using blood. These receptors came from a woman younger than 35 with Graves' hyperthyroidism.

This clonotype was recorded many times. This sequence joins TRBV29-1 and TRBJ1-1; D remains unclear. V shed 7 bases and J shed 1 base, with 13 bases lying between them. This CDR3 contains 13 residues. The germline V gene has CDR1 SQVTM and CDR2 ANQGSEA. For the CDR3, the DNA is TGCAGCGCTCCAGCCTGGGGGAACACTGAAGCTTTCTTT. It is translated as CSAPAWGNTEAFF. Full variable domain (outside the CDR3, taken from reference TRBV29-1 and TRBJ1-1): SAVISQKPSRDICQRGTSLTIQCQVDSQVTMMFWYRQQPGQSLTLIATANQGSEATYESGFVIDKFPISRPNLTFSTLTVSNMSPEDSSIYLCSAPAWGNTEAFFGQGTRLTVV.

This clonotype was seen repeatedly, ten times or more. In DNA, the CDR3 is TGTGCCAGCAGCTCCATAAGACAGAATAACTATGGCTACACCTTC. Translation gives CASSSIRQNNYGYTF. The rearrangement links TRBV11-2 to TRBJ1-2; TRBD1 might be the D (5 bases). Germline CDR1 reads SGHAT; CDR2 reads FQNNGV. The ends were cut back, 4 bases at V and 1 base at J, with 13 bases in the middle. The CDR3 covers 15 residues.

As for this clonotype: One end of the junction is discordant with germline, which a read error may explain. This chain links TRBV6-1 with TRBJ1-1, with TRBD1 matching over 7 bases. From germline, CDR1 is MNHNS and CDR2 SASEGT. The CDR3 is 14 amino acids. For the CDR3, the DNA is TGTGCCAGCAGACCTGGACAGGTTTTCGGTGAAGTTTTCTTT. It translates to CASRPGQVFGEVFF.

This clonotype was detected ten times or more. The chain links TRBV20-1 to TRBJ2-7; TRBD2 aligns across 7 bases. The CDR3 loop spans 16 amino acids. The ends lost 3 bases at V and 2 bases at J; junction bases unmatched: 13. Germline CDR1 and CDR2: DFQATT and SNEGSKA (reference sequence). The CDR3 reads CSARGGISGAPYEQYF. The DNA for the CDR3 is TGCAGTGCTAGGGGGGGGATCAGCGGGGCCCCCTACGAGCAGTACTTC.

The rearrangement uses TRBV18 and TRBJ1-1; perhaps TRBD1 as D (6 bases). Looked up from germline, CDR1 is KGHSH and CDR2 is LQKENI. Trimming shortened V by 0 bases and J by 0 bases, and 14 bases separated the two germline ends. This CDR3 is 17 amino acids long. For the CDR3, the DNA is TGTGCCAGCTCACCACCGGGGGCAGGGCACATGAACACTGAAGCTTTCTTT. Encoded protein: CASSPPGAGHMNTEAFF.

This clonotype was counted only a few times. The gene calls are TRBV11-2 and TRBJ2-2; unclear D gene. The CDR3 totals 12 residues. V dropped 5 bases and J dropped 7 bases, with 8 bases sitting between them. CDR1 and CDR2 (germline): SGHAT, FQNNGV. The CDR3 nucleotides read TGTGCCAGCAGCATGGGGATCGGGGAGCTGTTTTTT. It translates to CASSMGIGELFF.

The V and J genes are TRBV9 and TRBJ1-1; possibly TRBD1 for D (5 bases). The CDR3 runs to 15 residues. CDR1 and CDR2 (germline): SGDLS, YYNGEE. Trimming removed 0 bases from V and 4 bases from J, with 13 bases in between. CDR3 coding DNA: TGTGCCAGCAGCGTAGGTTTAGGGGCGGGCACTGAAGCTTTCTTT. It specifies CASSVGLGAGTEAFF.

The chain links TRBV4-1 to TRBJ2-5, with a weak D call TRBD2 (5 bases). The CDR3 has 13 residues. Per germline, CDR1 MGHRA and CDR2 YSYEKL. The V end lost 2 bases, the J end lost 7 bases, and 11 bases lay between the germline ends. In DNA form, the CDR3 reads TGCGCCAGCAGCCAAAGCGGATTGGGGACCCAGTACTTC. As protein: CASSQSGLGTQYF.

The chain uses TRBV27 and TRBJ2-1; 10 positions agree with TRBD2. This CDR3 region has 17 residues. Looked up from germline, CDR1 is MNHEY and CDR2 is SMNVEV (reference sequence). Trimming at V came to 7 bases and at J to 2 bases, leaving 11 bases not matched to a gene. CDR3 DNA sequence: TGTGCCAGCACCCTGGAGGGTGGGACTAGCGCCTACAATGAGCAGTTCTTC. Amino acid sequence: CASTLEGGTSAYNEQFF.

The rearrangement joins TRBV15 to TRBJ1-5; 8 nucleotides match TRBD1. The CDR3 is made up of 17 amino acids. V was pared by 0 bases and J by 3 bases, with 7 bases of the junction left unmatched. The V gene's germline CDR1 is LNHNV and CDR2 YYDKDF (reference sequence). This CDR3 reads CATSRDLRTGNNQPQHF. Written as DNA, the CDR3 is TGTGCCACCAGCAGAGATCTTAGGACAGGGAACAATCAGCCCCAGCATTTT.

The V call is TRBV18, the J call TRBJ2-6; unclear D gene. The CDR3 extends over 16 amino acids. V lost 3 bases to trimming and J lost 0 bases, with 9 bases between them. Germline values: CDR1 KGHSH, CDR2 LQKENI. CDR3 sequence reads: CASSPPFASGANVLTF. CDR3 nucleotide sequence: TGTGCCAGCTCACCCCCATTTGCCTCTGGGGCCAACGTCCTGACTTTC.

The rearrangement links TRBV20-1 to TRBJ2-1; D gene uncertain. Germline CDR1 is DFQATT and CDR2 is SNEGSKA (reference sequence). The CDR3 has 11 amino acids. Trimming removed 5 bases from V and 13 bases from J, with 15 bases in between. The CDR3 region is CSALRDPKQFF. The CDR3 nucleotides are TGCAGTGCTCTCCGAGACCCGAAACAGTTCTTC.

The sample holds many counts of this clonotype. CDR3 region: CSAGWETQYF. The CDR3 nucleotides are TGCAGTGCTGGTTGGGAGACCCAGTACTTC. The chain has TRBV20-1 and TRBJ2-5; no definite D call. This CDR3 region has 10 residues. Germline CDR1 is DFQATT and CDR2 is SNEGSKA (reference sequence). Trimming left V 5 bases short and J 5 bases short, with 6 bases between.

This clonotype came up many times. The V gene is TRBV5-8, the J gene TRBJ1-2, with D unclear. This CDR3 contains 14 residues. V was clipped by 2 bases and J by 4 bases, with 12 bases between them. Germline V lookup: CDR1 SGHTS, CDR2 YDEGEE. Written as DNA, the CDR3 is TGTGCCAGCAGCTTCCGGGCCCGGAGCTATGGCTACACCTTC. Translating gives CASSFRARSYGYTF. Full variable domain (remainder filled in from reference TRBV5-8 and TRBJ1-2): EAGVTQSPTHLIKTRGQQATLRCSPISGHTSVYWYQQALGLGLQFLLWYDEGEERNRGNFPPRFSGRQFPNYSSELNVNALELEDSALYLCASSFRARSYGYTFGSGTRLTVV.

This clonotype was picked up one time. The chain uses TRBV28 and TRBJ2-2, with 7 nucleotides matching TRBD2. Germline V CDR1 and CDR2: MDHEN, SYDVKM. Losses at the gene ends were 7 bases for V and 2 bases for J; bases not matched to a gene: 7. The CDR3 is 15 amino acids. The CDR3 loop is CASTWGGINTGELFF. CDR3 in DNA: TGTGCCAGCACCTGGGGGGGGATAAACACCGGGGAGCTGTTTTTT.

This clonotype has ten or more counts. The rearrangement uses TRBV6-1 and TRBJ2-3, with unresolved D. The CDR3 has 15 residues. Trimming left V 2 bases short and J 4 bases short, with 13 bases between. Germline loops: CDR1 MNHNS, CDR2 SASEGT. CDR3 sequence: CASSETAFSADTQYF. The CDR3 DNA is TGTGCCAGCAGTGAAACTGCGTTTTCGGCAGATACGCAGTATTTT.

This clonotype has a count of ten or more. This chain joins TRBV20-1 and TRBJ2-7, with 8 bases lining up with TRBD2. With V trimmed by 1 base and J by 5 bases, 10 bases remained unmatched. The CDR3 is 15 amino acids. Looked up from germline, CDR1 is DFQATT and CDR2 is SNEGSKA (reference sequence). CDR3 region: CSARARPSREDEQYF. The CDR3, as DNA: TGCAGTGCTAGAGCCCGTCCTTCGCGGGAGGACGAGCAGTACTTC.